The 6 T cell receptor beta chains below come from one sample, sequenced in a study of Ad26.COV2.S vaccination and SARS-CoV-2 variants (dated by TCRdb to about 2021). The treatment or condition label for this specimen denotes: approximately 18 received Ad26.COV2.S at low or high dose, single or two shots; five or six received placebo; per-sample allocation not given. For vaccine and placebo recipients, the sequenced repertoires came from samples collected on day 63 after the first injection. The library was produced with the immunoSEQ multiplex PCR assay. The source is immuneACCESS, and TCRdb retained only in-frame sequences with V and J called. Part of the clones is not carried over; for the studies checked, unresolved V genes explain less than half of this, and the remainder is unexplained. In all, the sample holds 440,000 or so clones, and less than 95% of those were seen once. The top ten hold approximately 4.5% of the sample.

Sequencing used peripheral blood, obtained in a trial of Ad26.COV2.S vaccine versus placebo. The receptors originated from a person between 18 and 59 years old who received the Ad26.COV2.S COVID-19 vaccine or a placebo.

The chain joins TRBV27 to TRBJ2-6; tentatively, D is TRBD1 (5 bases). Trimming left V 5 bases short and J 4 bases short, with 12 bases between. The V gene's germline CDR1 is MNHEY and CDR2 SMNVEV (reference sequence). The CDR3 consists of 15 residues. The CDR3 sequence: CASSIDSPGANVLTF. The CDR3 bases are TGTGCCAGCAGTATCGACAGTCCCGGGGCCAACGTCCTGACTTTC.

V usage is TRBV5-6 and J usage is TRBJ2-1; the D call may be TRBD1 or TRBD2 (9 bases each). Germline CDR1 reads SGHDT; CDR2 reads YYEEEE. CDR3 size: 19 residues. The V and J ends lost 4 bases and 2 bases respectively, with 25 bases between them. CDR3 in DNA: TGTGCCAGCAGCCGACGGGGACAGGGTGTAGCGGGAGCCTACAATGAGCAGTTCTTC. It translates to CASSRRGQGVAGAYNEQFF.

This chain connects TRBV30 to TRBJ1-4; D gene ambiguous. Germline V lookup: CDR1 GTSNPN, CDR2 SVGIG (reference sequence). The V end lost 3 bases, the J end lost 4 bases, and 3 bases lay between the germline ends. This CDR3 region has 11 residues. The DNA for the CDR3 is TGTGCCTGGAGCCTTAATGAAAAACTGTTTTTT. Translated, it gives CAWSLNEKLFF.

The gene calls are TRBV12-3 or TRBV12-4 and TRBJ1-6, with no clear D. This CDR3 region has 11 residues. V dropped 4 bases and J dropped 10 bases, with 5 bases sitting between them. This CDR3 is CASSYDSPLHF. CDR3 nucleotides: TGTGCCAGCAGTTATGACTCACCCCTCCACTTT.

This rearrangement joins TRBV20-1 to TRBJ2-5; TRBD1 is a possible D gene (5 bases). With 4 bases removed from V and 5 bases from J, the gap between germline ends came to 8 bases. This CDR3 spans 11 amino acids. CDR1 is DFQATT, CDR2 SNEGSKA, per germline (reference sequence). CDR3: CSAIKGETQYF. The CDR3 DNA sequence: TGCAGTGCTATTAAGGGGGAGACCCAGTACTTC.

The chain couples TRBV13 to TRBJ1-1; 8 bases agree with TRBD1. The length of the CDR3 is 17 residues. CDR1 PRHDT and CDR2 FYEKMQ come from the germline V gene (reference sequence). The ends lost 4 bases at V and 7 bases at J; junction bases unmatched: 17. CDR3 in amino acids: CASSSGGQGPSFIEAFF. The CDR3 DNA follows: TGTGCCAGCAGCTCCGGAGGACAGGGTCCCTCATTCATTGAAGCTTTCTTT. The complete variable domain, with remaining parts taken from reference TRBV13 and TRBJ1-1, reads AAGVIQSPRHLIKEKRETATLKCYPIPRHDTVYWYQQGPGQDPQFLISFYEKMQSDKGSIPDRFSAQQFSDYHSELNMSSLELGDSALYFCASSSGGQGPSFIEAFFGQGTRLTVV.